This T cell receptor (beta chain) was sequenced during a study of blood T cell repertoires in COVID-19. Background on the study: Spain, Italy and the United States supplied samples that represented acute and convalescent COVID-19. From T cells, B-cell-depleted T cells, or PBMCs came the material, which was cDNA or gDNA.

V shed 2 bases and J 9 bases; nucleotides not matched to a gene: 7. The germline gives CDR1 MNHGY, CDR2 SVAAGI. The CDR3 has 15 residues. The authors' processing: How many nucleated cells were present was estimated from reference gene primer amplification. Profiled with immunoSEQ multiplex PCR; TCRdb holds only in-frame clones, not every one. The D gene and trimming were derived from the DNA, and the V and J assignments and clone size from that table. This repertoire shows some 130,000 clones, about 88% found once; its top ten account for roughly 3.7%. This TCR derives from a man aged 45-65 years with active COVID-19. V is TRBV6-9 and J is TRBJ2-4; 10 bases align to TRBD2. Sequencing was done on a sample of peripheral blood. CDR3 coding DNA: TGTGCCAGCAGTTATCGCCTAGCGGGAGTTCGCATTCAGTACTTC. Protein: CASSYRLAGVRIQYF.